This T cell receptor (beta chain) was sequenced in a study of CD8 T cells in ankylosing spondylitis. TCRdb used MiXCR to reprocess the 5' RACE reads, holding one entry per CDR3 protein. Of 250,000 to 400,000 distinct CDR3 sequences listed, around 10% are singletons. This clonotype was observed a few times. The source of this sequence is a female donor with ankylosing spondylitis or in good health (not recorded which). Sequencing was performed on blood, either unsorted or a sorted T cell fraction (not recorded which).

CDR3: CSVEQGLGETQYF. As DNA, the CDR3 is TGCAGCGTTGAACAGGGGCTTGGAGAGACCCAGTACTTC. This chain connects TRBV29-1 to TRBJ2-5, with a tentative D call TRBD1 (6 bases). The germline V gene has CDR1 SQVTM and CDR2 ANQGSEA. Trimming removed 2 bases at V and 4 bases at J, with 11 bases between. This CDR3 comprises 13 residues.